Each of the 30 T cell receptor beta chains below was sequenced from the same sample in a study of brain metastases from non-small cell lung cancer. Assay: immunoSEQ multiplex PCR; the TCRdb copy retains only in-frame clones and omits some. Of approximately 5,100 clones in the sample, approximately 85% were seen once. The sample was primary lung tumor tissue. These receptors were obtained from a donor over 35 with non-small cell lung cancer.

V usage is TRBV7-2 and J usage is TRBJ2-7; possibly TRBD2 for D (6 bases). V shed 1 base and J shed 3 bases, with 10 bases lying between them. The CDR3 is 14 residues long. The V gene's germline CDR1 is SGHTA and CDR2 FQGNSA. DNA of the CDR3: TGTGCCAGCAGCTTAGGAAATAGCGGCTACGAGCAGTACTTC. Its translation: CASSLGNSGYEQYF.

CDR3 sequence: CASRLETEAFF. The DNA of the CDR3 is TGCGCCAGCAGACTCGAGACAGAAGCTTTCTTT. The genes are TRBV5-1 and TRBJ1-1; the D is unclear. Germline CDR1 is SGHRS and CDR2 is YFSETQ. This CDR3 is built from 11 residues. V was pared by 5 bases and J by 8 bases, with 10 bases between.

This clone was seen only once. The chain is built from TRBV4-2 and TRBJ1-5; perhaps TRBD1 as D (5 bases). The CDR3 loop spans 16 amino acids. Germline-derived CDR1 and CDR2 are LGHNA and YNFKEQ. The V end was cut by 0 bases, the J end by 5 bases, with 14 bases between. In DNA, the CDR3 is TGTGCCAGCAGCCAAGAGGCTGGGCAGGGTGATCAGCCCCAGCATTTT. The encoded protein is CASSQEAGQGDQPQHF.

This chain uses TRBV7-2 with TRBJ1-5; D unclear. The CDR3 has 13 residues. V was clipped by 3 bases and J by 3 bases, with 6 bases between them. Germline lookup yields CDR1 SGHTA and CDR2 FQGNSA. The CDR3 coding sequence is TGTGCCAGCAGCTTGGAAATCAATCAGCCCCAGCATTTT. Protein: CASSLEINQPQHF.

The rearrangement links TRBV6-1 to TRBJ1-5, with a tentative D call TRBD1 (5 bases). CDR1 and CDR2 from the germline V gene are MNHNS and SASEGT. V lost 2 bases and J 4 bases, leaving 9 bases between the germline ends. This CDR3 contains 14 residues. CDR3 nucleotides: TGTGCCAGCAGTGAATGGGGGGGAAATCAGCCCCAGCATTTT. Encoded protein: CASSEWGGNQPQHF.

The chain is built from TRBV5-1 and TRBJ2-1; TRBD2 aligns across 13 bases. Germline CDR1 is SGHRS and CDR2 is YFSETQ. V lost 2 bases, J lost 8 bases, and 7 bases stayed unmatched. The CDR3 runs to 16 residues. The CDR3 protein is CASSFRTSGGSDEQFF. The CDR3 DNA follows: TGCGCCAGCAGCTTTCGGACTAGCGGGGGCAGCGATGAGCAGTTCTTC.

Comments on this clone: Other nucleotide sequences from this sample produce the same CDR3. This chain connects TRBV5-1 to TRBJ2-2, with D perhaps matching TRBD1 (6 bases). Germline V gene sequence: CDR1 SGHRS, CDR2 YFSETQ. CDR3 size: 16 residues. Trimming cost V 0 bases and J 1 base, with 10 bases left between them. The CDR3 region has the DNA TGCGCCAGCAGCTTGGAGTCAGGGGTGAACACCGGGGAGCTGTTTTTT. Protein: CASSLESGVNTGELFF.

This clone has only one observation. The chain joins TRBV9 to TRBJ1-5; D gene ambiguous. CDR1 is SGDLS and CDR2 is YYNGEE in the germline V gene. V was shortened by 3 bases and J by 0 bases, with 7 bases between the two germline ends. This CDR3 region has 14 residues. As DNA, the CDR3 is TGTGCCAGCAGCGCGGGAGCTAGCAATCAGCCCCAGCATTTT. Its protein is CASSAGASNQPQHF.

The chain joins TRBV14 to TRBJ2-2, with D possibly matching TRBD2 (5 bases). Germline V CDR1 and CDR2: SGHDN, FVKESK. V lost 1 base to trimming and J lost 8 bases, with 17 bases between them. This CDR3 region has 16 residues. The CDR3 DNA sequence: TGTGCCAGCAGCCAAGCCGGCCTCCTAGAGGGAGGGGAGCTGTTTTTT. It specifies CASSQAGLLEGGELFF.

The CDR3 sequence: CASSLVQGNTEAFF. CDR3 DNA sequence: TGTGCCAGCAGCTTAGTCCAGGGGAACACTGAAGCTTTCTTT. The chain combines TRBV7-2 with TRBJ1-1, with a possible D match to TRBD1 (5 bases). CDR3 size: 14 residues. V gave up 1 base and J gave up 1 base, with 7 bases separating them. Germline CDR1 SGHTA, CDR2 FQGNSA.

This clone was observed once. The V call is TRBV28, the J call TRBJ2-6; D unclear. Germline lookup yields CDR1 MDHEN and CDR2 SYDVKM. The CDR3 covers 13 residues. V gave up 6 bases and J gave up 1 base, with 4 bases separating them. The DNA for the CDR3 is TGTGCCAGCAGAACTTCTGGGGCCAACGTCCTGACTTTC. This encodes CASRTSGANVLTF.

The chain carries TRBV5-1 and TRBJ2-7; TRBD1 might be the D (6 bases). The CDR3 spans 15 residues. V lost 4 bases and J 0 bases, leaving 14 bases between the germline ends. Per the germline V gene, CDR1 is SGHRS and CDR2 is YFSETQ. The CDR3 is CASSIGGTSSYEQYF. As DNA, the CDR3 is TGCGCCAGCAGCATAGGGGGAACGAGCTCCTACGAGCAGTACTTC.

This chain joins TRBV6-5 and TRBJ2-3, with a weak D call TRBD2 (6 bases). The CDR3 spans 14 residues. V dropped 2 bases and J dropped 5 bases, with 11 bases sitting between them. CDR1 and CDR2 (germline): MNHEY, SVGAGI. CDR3: CASSYGGVGDTQYF. For the CDR3, the DNA is TGTGCCAGCAGTTACGGCGGGGTGGGAGATACGCAGTATTTT.

This clone was seen once. The V call is TRBV5-1, the J call TRBJ2-1, with D hard to call. V shed 1 base and J shed 4 bases, with 12 bases lying between them. This CDR3 region has 15 residues. In germline, CDR1 is SGHRS, CDR2 YFSETQ. CDR3 residues: CASSLSLERYNEQFF. The CDR3 DNA is TGCGCCAGCAGCTTGTCGCTAGAACGTTACAATGAGCAGTTCTTC. Full variable domain (rest looked up from reference TRBV5-1 and TRBJ2-1): KAGVTQTPRYLIKTRGQQVTLSCSPISGHRSVSWYQQTPGQGLQFLFEYFSETQRNKGNFPGRFSGRQFSNSRSEMNVSTLELGDSALYLCASSLSLERYNEQFFGPGTRLTVL.

The CDR3 nucleotides are TGTGCCAGCAGATCGACAGGGGGAGGATCACCCCTCCACTTT. Protein product: CASRSTGGGSPLHF. The chain recombines TRBV28 with TRBJ1-6; the match to TRBD1 covers 9 bases. CDR1 and CDR2 (germline): MDHEN, SYDVKM. Trimming removed 6 bases from V and 10 bases from J; junction bases left unmatched: 7. There are 14 residues in the CDR3.

The chain uses TRBV19 and TRBJ2-2, with unresolved D. Germline-derived CDR1 and CDR2 are LNHDA and SQIVND (reference sequence). Trimming removed 7 bases from V and 1 base from J, with 13 bases in between. The CDR3 runs to 15 residues. The CDR3: CASKRAGGNTGELFF. In nucleotides, the CDR3 is TGTGCCAGTAAAAGGGCCGGCGGGAACACCGGGGAGCTGTTTTTT.

The chain recombines TRBV6-4 with TRBJ1-5; D is perhaps TRBD1 (6 bases). Germline V gene data show CDR1 as MRHNA and CDR2 as SNTAGT. There are 17 residues in the CDR3. Trimming cost V 1 base and J 1 base, with 14 bases left between them. The DNA of the CDR3 is TGTGCCAGCAGTGACTGTATGGGACACATGAGCAATCAGCCCCAGCATTTT. Translation gives CASSDCMGHMSNQPQHF.

In the case of this clone: Other DNA sequences from this sample encode an identical CDR3 as well. The V and J genes are TRBV27 and TRBJ2-5; D call uncertain. V lost 6 bases to trimming and J lost 4 bases, with 15 bases between them. The CDR3 runs 14 residues. Germline V lookup: CDR1 MNHEY, CDR2 SMNVEV (reference sequence). The CDR3 coding sequence is TGTGCCAGCAGCCGGACGGGTTCGGGAGAGACCCAGTACTTC. Translated, it gives CASSRTGSGETQYF.

J is TRBJ1-4 and V is TRBV25-1, with D perhaps TRBD1 (5 bases). The CDR3 is 16 residues long. CDR1 MGHDK and CDR2 SYGVNS come from the germline V gene. V lost 2 bases to trimming and J lost 0 bases, with 10 bases between them. This CDR3 reads CASSEGGDSTNEKLFF. Written as DNA, the CDR3 is TGTGCCAGCAGTGAAGGGGGGGATTCAACTAATGAAAAACTGTTTTTT.

V and J are TRBV6-1 and TRBJ1-1, with TRBD1 as a possible D gene (6 bases). Germline loops: CDR1 MNHNS, CDR2 SASEGT. This CDR3 contains 12 residues. The ends were cut back, 0 bases at V and 8 bases at J, with 7 bases in the middle. The CDR3 loop reads CASSEAGTEAFF. DNA of the CDR3: TGTGCCAGCAGTGAAGCGGGGACAGAAGCTTTCTTT.

The chain carries TRBV15 and TRBJ2-4, with D possibly TRBD1 on 5 matching bases. The length of the CDR3 is 17 residues. V gave up 1 base and J gave up 0 bases, with 13 bases separating them. Germline values: CDR1 LNHNV, CDR2 YYDKDF (reference sequence). CDR3 coding DNA: TGTGCCACCAGCAGAGCCAGGACAACTGTAGCCAAAAACATTCAGTACTTC. Translation gives CATSRARTTVAKNIQYF.

This clone has just a few counts. V gene TRBV7-9 combines with J gene TRBJ2-3, with 14 bases matching TRBD2. The trim removed 5 bases at V and 5 bases at J, leaving 3 bases unmatched. Germline assignment: CDR1 SEHNR and CDR2 FQNEAQ (reference sequence). There are 15 residues in the CDR3. Here the CDR3 reads CASSPGLAGGDTQYF. The CDR3 region has the DNA TGTGCCAGCAGCCCCGGACTAGCGGGAGGAGATACGCAGTATTTT.

This clone was observed a few times. The sample has other DNA sequences that encode this CDR3 too. V is TRBV28 and J is TRBJ2-5; no clear D. The CDR3 runs to 11 residues. Germline values: CDR1 MDHEN, CDR2 SYDVKM. Trimming removed 3 bases from V and 5 bases from J, with 4 bases in between. This CDR3 is CASSLKETQYF. The CDR3 region has the DNA TGTGCCAGCAGTTTGAAGGAGACCCAGTACTTC.

The chain joins TRBV2 to TRBJ1-1; D is undetermined. Germline V gene sequence: CDR1 SNHLY, CDR2 FYNNEI. The CDR3 extends over 13 amino acids. Trimming stripped 7 bases from V and 5 bases from J, with 14 bases between. As DNA, the CDR3 is TGTGCCAGCATCATTGGGTCCCGAACTGAAGCTTTCTTT. Encoded protein: CASIIGSRTEAFF.

This sequence joins TRBV7-2 and TRBJ1-3; 8 bases are shared with TRBD1. The V segment lost 5 bases and the J segment 0 bases; nucleotides outside the gene matches: 6. CDR3 length equals 16 residues. Germline CDR1 and CDR2: SGHTA and FQGNSA. CDR3: CASSRTGPSSGNTIYF. The CDR3 DNA follows: TGTGCCAGCAGCCGGACAGGGCCATCCTCTGGAAACACCATATATTTT.

This clone was picked up one time. This chain links TRBV5-1 with TRBJ1-4; D uncertain. V was trimmed by 0 bases and J by 0 bases, leaving 3 bases between them. This CDR3 region has 14 residues. Germline loops: CDR1 SGHRS, CDR2 YFSETQ. The CDR3 loop reads CASSLGATNEKLFF. CDR3 nucleotides: TGCGCCAGCAGCTTGGGGGCAACTAATGAAAAACTGTTTTTT.

This chain uses TRBV15 with TRBJ2-7; D not certain. Trimming took off 0 bases at V and 3 bases at J, with 12 bases between the two ends. Germline CDR1 reads LNHNV; CDR2 reads YYDKDF (reference sequence). CDR3 length: 15 residues. The CDR3 is CATSRDWKENYEQYF. The CDR3 region has the DNA TGTGCCACCAGCAGAGATTGGAAGGAGAACTACGAGCAGTACTTC.

This clone has just one count. The rearrangement joins TRBV29-1 to TRBJ2-3, with 9 bases matching TRBD2. CDR3 size: 14 residues. Germline V gives CDR1 SQVTM, CDR2 ANQGSEA. V was pared by 6 bases and J by 2 bases, with 6 bases of the junction left unmatched. The CDR3 nucleotides read TGCAGCGTCCGGCGGGAGGGACTCACAGATACGCAGTATTTT. The encoded protein is CSVRREGLTDTQYF.

In its sample, this clone was seen a few times. The chain uses TRBV6-6 and TRBJ2-7, with TRBD2 as a possible D gene (7 bases). There are 15 residues in the CDR3. The germline V and J ends were trimmed by 8 bases and 2 bases, with 19 bases remaining between them. Germline CDR1 reads MNHNY; CDR2 reads SVGAGI (reference sequence). CDR3 residues: CASARETGTAYEQYF. The CDR3 DNA reads TGTGCCAGCGCGCGGGAGACAGGCACCGCCTACGAGCAGTACTTC.

The rearrangement uses TRBV5-1 and TRBJ2-1; 10 nucleotides agree with TRBD2. CDR3 length equals 15 residues. The J segment lost 8 bases and the V segment lost 4 bases, leaving 9 bases of the junction unmatched. Looked up from germline, CDR1 is SGHRS and CDR2 is YFSETQ. The CDR3 region has the DNA TGCGCCAGCAGCCCCGGACTAGCGGTGGGGTATGAGCAGTTCTTC. Residues: CASSPGLAVGYEQFF.